This passage covers 17 T cell receptor beta chains from one sample sequenced in a study of tissue T cells after allogeneic stem cell transplantation. Time point of the sample: mouse harvest day 7 after allogeneic transplant. The graft held 10^6 splenic CD5+ T cells and 10^7 T-cell-depleted bone marrow cells. The repertoire was sequenced with immunoSEQ multiplex PCR; TCRdb's copy has only in-frame clones and lacks some. The table shows around 7,000 clones, with around half occurring only once. The source material was gut tissue. These receptors were obtained from a female BALB/c mouse given C57BL/6 T cells with graft-versus-host disease after an allogeneic hematopoietic cell transplant.

Details on this clone: Gene names follow the mouse nomenclature. The read ends 1 residue early relative to the CDR3; the germline J gene fills the gap. The chain couples TRBV26 to TRBJ2-7; 7 positions match TRBD1. The CDR3 length is 12 residues. Germline values: CDR1 KGHPV, CDR2 FQNQEV (reference sequence). The trim removed 6 bases at V and 3 bases at J, leaving 2 bases unmatched. The part of the CDR3 DNA that was read is TGTGCCAGCAGGCGGGACAGCTATGAACAGTAC. It is translated as CASRRDSYEQY. The complete CDR3 sequence is CASRRDSYEQYF.

A note on this clone: Gene labels here are mouse ones. The read terminates 1 residue before the CDR3 end, so the remaining end is supplied by the germline J gene. This sample includes further DNA sequences coding for the same CDR3. The gene calls are TRBV26 and TRBJ2-4; 7 bases align to TRBD2. V shed 2 bases and J 0 bases; nucleotides not matched to a gene: 2. The germline V gene encodes CDR1 KGHPV and CDR2 FQNQEV (reference sequence). This CDR3 is 15 amino acids long. The CDR3 loop reads CASSLAGGSQNTLYF. CDR3 DNA, as far as it was read: TGTGCCAGCAGTCTGGCTGGGGGAAGTCAAAACACCTTGTAC. Full variable domain (outside the CDR3, taken from reference TRBV26 and TRBJ2-4): NSKVIQTPRYLVKGQGQKAKMRCIPEKGHPVVFWYQQNKNNEFKFLINFQNQEVLQQIDMTEKRFSAECPSNSPCSLEIQSSEAGDSALYLCASSLAGGSQNTLYFGAGTRLSVL.

Regarding this clone: Germline and genes here are mouse. The sequence runs out 1 residue before the end of the CDR3; the remainder is reconstructed from the germline J gene. The genes are TRBV26 and TRBJ1-1; the D is unclear. Trimming took off 4 bases at V and 0 bases at J, with 6 bases between the two ends. CDR1 and CDR2 (germline): KGHPV, FQNQEV (reference sequence). The CDR3 has 13 amino acids. The CDR3 reads CASSRSANTEVFF. CDR3 DNA (partial): TGTGCCAGCAGTCGCAGTGCAAACACAGAAGTCTTC.

As to this clone: Any gene name here is a mouse gene name. CDR3 residues: CASSPGLGRAETLYF. Partial CDR3 DNA: TGTGCCAGCAGCCCCGGACTGGGGCGAGCAGAAACGCTGTAT. The V and J genes are TRBV3 and TRBJ2-3; 9 positions match TRBD2. The read finishes 1 residue shy of the CDR3 end, and the germline J gene is used to complete it. Germline V gives CDR1 SNHLY, CDR2 FYNGKV (reference sequence). There are 15 residues in the CDR3. J lost 3 bases, V lost 5 bases, and 6 bases had no gene match.

Worth noting for this clone: Mouse gene names and germline throughout. The read terminates 1 residue before the CDR3 end, so the remaining end is supplied by the germline J gene. This chain links TRBV5 with TRBJ1-2; D is undetermined. Germline loops: CDR1 LGHNA, CDR2 YNLKQL (reference sequence). The CDR3 is made up of 14 amino acids. The ends were cut back, 1 base at V and 0 bases at J, with 6 bases in the middle. CDR3 protein: CASSQGQANSDYTF. The CDR3 bases that were read are TGTGCCAGCAGCCAAGGACAAGCAAACTCCGACTACACC.

As to this clone: Genes and germline are mouse. The sequence runs out 1 residue before the end of the CDR3; the remainder is reconstructed from the germline J gene. The chain combines TRBV13-3 with TRBJ2-4; D not certain. The CDR3 contains 14 residues. Germline loops: CDR1 NNHDY, CDR2 SYVADS. Trimming left V 2 bases short and J 1 base short, with 8 bases between. CDR3 DNA, as far as it was read: TGTGCCAGCAGTGAACCTGGTGGTCAAAACACCTTGTAC. This encodes CASSEPGGQNTLY. The CDR3 reads in full as CASSEPGGQNTLYF.

A few counts support this clone. The germline and genes are mouse ones. The sequence runs out 1 residue before the end of the CDR3; the remainder is reconstructed from the germline J gene. The chain joins TRBV13-1 to TRBJ1-2, with 7 bases that match TRBD1. This CDR3 region has 14 residues. The germline gives CDR1 NSHNY, CDR2 SYGAGN. The ends lost 0 bases at V and 4 bases at J; junction bases unmatched: 3. The CDR3 DNA, read in part, is TGTGCCAGCAGTGATGCAGACAGGGCCTCCGACTACACC. Encoded protein: CASSDADRASDYT. The CDR3 reads in full as CASSDADRASDYTF.

This clone was picked up a small number of times. Gene names are the mouse ones. Read sequence stops 1 residue before the CDR3 end, and the germline J gene provides the missing end. The chain joins TRBV26 to TRBJ2-1; 8 bases align to TRBD1. The trim removed 4 bases at V and 6 bases at J, leaving 5 bases unmatched. Germline V gene lookup returns CDR1 KGHPV and CDR2 FQNQEV (reference sequence). CDR3 length equals 14 residues. The CDR3 loop reads CASSPQGARAEQFF. The covered CDR3 bases are TGTGCCAGCAGTCCTCAGGGGGCGCGTGCTGAGCAGTTC.

With regard to this clone: Gene names and germline refer to mouse. The missing CDR3 end, 1 residue past where the read stops, is filled in from the germline J gene. At the DNA level, this CDR3 is encoded by other sequences in the same sample as well. The chain carries TRBV26 and TRBJ2-3, with D maybe TRBD1 (5 bases). The V end was cut by 3 bases, the J end by 0 bases, with 7 bases between. The germline V gene has CDR1 KGHPV and CDR2 FQNQEV (reference sequence). There are 14 residues in the CDR3. Partial CDR3 DNA: TGTGCCAGCAGTCTCGACAGTAGTGCAGAAACGCTGTAT. Protein: CASSLDSSAETLY. The full CDR3 sequence reads CASSLDSSAETLYF.

In this sample, this clone turned up a few times. Any gene name here is a mouse gene name. With the read ending 1 residue before the CDR3 end, the germline J gene is used to fill in that end. The chain uses TRBV19 and TRBJ2-7, with D possibly being TRBD1 (6 bases). Trimming left V 2 bases short and J 9 bases short, with 6 bases between. The CDR3 length is 10 residues. The germline CDR1 and CDR2 sequences are FNHDT and SITEND (reference sequence). The sequenced CDR3 bases are TGTGCCAGCAGTATCAGGGGACAGTAC. It specifies CASSIRGQY. The whole CDR3 protein reads CASSIRGQYF.

Points on this clone: Each gene name is a mouse one. From the germline J gene comes the end of the CDR3, since the read stops 1 residue before it. The genes are TRBV3 and TRBJ2-2, with D unresolved. Germline V lookup: CDR1 SNHLY, CDR2 FYNGKV (reference sequence). V was shortened by 5 bases and J by 0 bases, with 4 bases between the two germline ends. The CDR3 is 13 amino acids. The CDR3 bases that were read are TGTGCCAGCAGCCCCGCAAACACCGGGCAGCTCTAC. Protein product: CASSPANTGQLY. The full CDR3 reads CASSPANTGQLYF.

Turning to this clone: Gene and germline names: mouse. The read ends 1 residue early relative to the CDR3; the germline J gene fills the gap. The rearrangement uses TRBV12-1 and TRBJ2-1; D is perhaps TRBD2 (7 bases). Trimming removed 0 bases at V and 4 bases at J, with 21 bases between. CDR1 is SGHSN, CDR2 HYEKVE, per germline. This CDR3 spans 18 amino acids. CDR3 bases read: TGTGCCAGCTCTCTCCTGGGGGCGGACTCGCTGAGGTATGCTGAGCAGTTC. This sequence encodes CASSLLGADSLRYAEQF. The full CDR3 reads CASSLLGADSLRYAEQFF.

Comment on this clone: Here the gene names and germline are mouse. The sequence runs out 1 residue before the end of the CDR3; the remainder is reconstructed from the germline J gene. The chain carries TRBV26 and TRBJ1-3, with D possibly being TRBD1 (5 bases). V lost 0 bases and J 2 bases, leaving 11 bases between the germline ends. The CDR3 loop spans 16 amino acids. Per germline, CDR1 KGHPV and CDR2 FQNQEV (reference sequence). CDR3 bases read: TGTGCCAGCAGTCTGTCGGGCCCCAGGGCTGGAAATACGCTCTAT. As protein: CASSLSGPRAGNTLY. In full, the CDR3 reads CASSLSGPRAGNTLYF.

On this clone itself: Mouse gene names and germline throughout. The read stops 1 residue short of the end of the CDR3; the missing end is completed from the germline J gene. This chain joins TRBV26 and TRBJ1-2; D call uncertain. Trimming cost V 2 bases and J 1 base, with 2 bases left between them. Germline CDR1 reads KGHPV; CDR2 reads FQNQEV (reference sequence). The CDR3 runs 12 residues. CDR3 DNA (partial): TGTGCCAGCAGTCTGCAAAACTCCGACTACACC. As protein: CASSLQNSDYT. The full CDR3 protein reads CASSLQNSDYTF.

Comments on this clone: Gene and germline names: mouse. The sequence runs out 1 residue before the end of the CDR3; the remainder is reconstructed from the germline J gene. The chain uses TRBV12-2 and TRBJ2-3; tentatively, D is TRBD1 (6 bases). In germline, CDR1 is SGHLS, CDR2 HYDKME. The CDR3 sequence is 15 residues long. The ends were cut back, 2 bases at V and 0 bases at J, with 11 bases in the middle. The CDR3 reads CASSPGTTSAETLYF. CDR3 bases read: TGTGCCAGCTCTCCTGGGACAACTAGTGCAGAAACGCTGTAT. The whole variable domain, filled in from reference TRBV12-2 and TRBJ2-3, reads NSGVVQSPRYIIKGKGERSILKCIPISGHLSVAWYQQTQGQELKFFIQHYDKMERDKGNLPSRFSVQQFDDYHSEMNMSALELEDSAVYFCASSPGTTSAETLYFGSGTRLTVL.

A single count supports this clone. Here the gene names and germline are mouse. This chain's CDR3 is CASGRGARGEVFF. CDR3 DNA (partial): TGTGCCAGCGGTCGGGGGGCGAGAGGAGAAGTCTTC. This rearrangement joins TRBV13-2 to TRBJ1-1; perhaps TRBD1 as D (6 bases). The sequenced fragment ends 1 residue before the CDR3 boundary, so the rest is inferred from the germline J gene. Trimming took off 4 bases at V and 7 bases at J, with 14 bases between the two ends. Germline V gene data show CDR1 as NNHNN and CDR2 as SYGAGS (reference sequence). This CDR3 has 13 amino acids.

As to this clone: The gene symbols are mouse symbols. The missing CDR3 end, 1 residue past where the read stops, is filled in from the germline J gene. The chain is built from TRBV12-1 and TRBJ2-3, with 12 nucleotides matching TRBD2. The CDR3 has 15 residues. Germline lookup yields CDR1 SGHSN and CDR2 HYEKVE. V lost 4 bases to trimming and J lost 2 bases; unmatched junction nucleotides: 3. The part of the CDR3 DNA that was read is TGTGCCAGCTCCCGGGACTGGGGGGCTGCAGAAACGCTGTAT. Protein product: CASSRDWGAAETLY. From start to end, the CDR3 is CASSRDWGAAETLYF.